Listed below are T cell receptor beta chains from one sample, sequenced in a study of blood T cell repertoires in COVID-19. The table came from immunoSEQ multiplex PCR; TCRdb's copy has only in-frame clones and leaves some out. The table shows about 170,000 clones, with around 79% occurring only once. Sample: PBMCs or T cells enriched from blood (not recorded which). The receptor set was obtained from a woman aged 70-85 years in a cohort exposed to, infected with or recovered from COVID-19 (not recorded which). The CDR3 runs from the conserved cysteine through the conserved F or W. Fields, in order: clone size, V gene, D gene, J gene, CDR3 protein, CDR3 DNA. A D gene is named only where the DNA matches it firmly. The size field is filled for only some rows; it gives once, few, many or a size class.

NA	TRBV5-6	NA	TRBJ2-7	CASSSAGLSYEQYF	TGTGCCAGCAGCTCGGCGGGCCTGTCCTACGAGCAGTACTTC
few	TRBV7-9	TRBD2	TRBJ2-2	CASSPRRAGSIYGELFF	TGTGCCAGCAGCCCCCGGCGAGCGGGGAGTATCTACGGGGAGCTGTTTTTT
NA	TRBV28	NA	TRBJ2-2	CASSSYTGELFF	TGTGCCAGCAGTTCCTACACCGGGGAGCTGTTTTTT
NA	TRBV19	NA	TRBJ1-4	CASSITDSLGEKLFF	TGTGCCAGTAGTATAACGGACTCCCTGGGTGAAAAACTGTTTTTT
NA	TRBV21-1	NA	TRBJ2-3	CASSKALGDRGTDTQYF	TGTGCCAGCAGCAAAGCGCTAGGAGACAGAGGCACAGATACGCAGTATTTT
once	TRBV6-6	TRBD1	TRBJ1-1	CASSYSDRGPEAFF	TGTGCCAGCAGTTACTCGGACAGGGGCCCTGAAGCTTTCTTT
once	TRBV7-8	TRBD1	TRBJ2-2	CASSWGQVNTGELFF	TGTGCCAGCAGCTGGGGACAGGTGAACACCGGGGAGCTGTTTTTT
NA	TRBV6-2/TRBV6-3	TRBD2	TRBJ2-7	CASSYSFSGLSYEQYF	TGTGCCAGCAGTTACTCGTTTAGCGGGCTCTCCTACGAGCAGTACTTC
NA	TRBV30	TRBD2	TRBJ2-5	CAWSSGGQETQYF	TGTGCCTGGAGCTCGGGGGGCCAAGAGACCCAGTACTTC
NA	TRBV7-2	NA	TRBJ2-7	CASSLWGGGRVSYEQYF	TGTGCCAGCAGCTTGTGGGGAGGTGGCAGAGTCTCCTACGAGCAGTACTTC
NA	TRBV27	TRBD1	TRBJ1-2	CASSYRGLYGYTF	TGTGCCAGCAGTTACAGGGGGCTCTATGGCTACACCTTC
NA	TRBV5-1	TRBD2	TRBJ2-1	CASSSQPTGTSGSNEQFF	TGCGCCAGCAGCTCACAACCCACCGGGACTAGCGGGAGTAATGAGCAGTTCTTC
NA	TRBV30	NA	TRBJ1-3	CAWSGVMGNTIYF	TGTGCCTGGAGTGGAGTTATGGGAAACACCATATATTTT
NA	TRBV6-5	TRBD1	TRBJ2-7	CASSYSRDRASGQYF	TGTGCCAGCAGTTACTCCCGGGACAGGGCCTCTGGGCAGTACTTC
NA	TRBV2	TRBD1	TRBJ2-3	CASSRQGRTDTQYF	TGTGCCAGCAGCCGACAGGGCAGGACAGATACGCAGTATTTT
NA	TRBV18	NA	TRBJ2-5	CASSPPGTVQETQYF	TGTGCCAGCTCACCACCGGGTACAGTCCAAGAGACCCAGTACTTC
NA	TRBV11-2	TRBD1	TRBJ1-2	CASSFQQGSPGYTF	TGTGCCAGCAGCTTCCAACAGGGGTCTCCTGGCTACACCTTC